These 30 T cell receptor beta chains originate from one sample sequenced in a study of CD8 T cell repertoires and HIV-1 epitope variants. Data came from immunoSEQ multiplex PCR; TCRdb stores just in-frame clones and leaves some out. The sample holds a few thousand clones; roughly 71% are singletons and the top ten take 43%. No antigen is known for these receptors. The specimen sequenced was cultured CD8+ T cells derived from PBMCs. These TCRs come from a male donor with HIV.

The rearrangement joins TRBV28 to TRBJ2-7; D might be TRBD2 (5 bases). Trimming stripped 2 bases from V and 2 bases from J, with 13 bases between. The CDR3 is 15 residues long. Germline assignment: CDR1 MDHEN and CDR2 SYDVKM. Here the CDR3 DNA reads TGTGCCAGCAGTTTAGAGGGCCAGTCCCCCTACGAGCAGTACTTC. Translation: CASSLEGQSPYEQYF.

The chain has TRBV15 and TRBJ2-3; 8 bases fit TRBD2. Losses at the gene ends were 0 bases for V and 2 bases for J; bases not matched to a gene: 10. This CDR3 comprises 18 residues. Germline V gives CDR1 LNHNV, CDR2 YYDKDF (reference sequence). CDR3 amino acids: CATSRDSSGGGYTDTQYF. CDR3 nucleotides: TGTGCCACCAGCAGAGATTCTTCCGGCGGGGGGTACACAGATACGCAGTATTTT. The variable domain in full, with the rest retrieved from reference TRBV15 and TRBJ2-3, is DAMVIQNPRYQVTQFGKPVTLSCSQTLNHNVMYWYQQKSSQAPKLLFHYYDKDFNNEADTPDNFQSRRPNTSFCFLDIRSPGLGDTAMYLCATSRDSSGGGYTDTQYFGPGTRLTVL.

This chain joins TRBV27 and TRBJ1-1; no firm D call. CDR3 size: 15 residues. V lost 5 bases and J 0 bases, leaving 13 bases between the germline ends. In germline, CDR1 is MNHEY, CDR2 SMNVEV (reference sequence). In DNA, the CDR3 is TGTGCCAGCAGTAAAGGCTTCCCCATGAACACTGAAGCTTTCTTT. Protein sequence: CASSKGFPMNTEAFF.

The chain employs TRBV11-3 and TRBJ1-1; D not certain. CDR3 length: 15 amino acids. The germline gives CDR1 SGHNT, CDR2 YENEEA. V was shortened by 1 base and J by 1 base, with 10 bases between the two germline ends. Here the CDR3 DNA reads TGTGCCAGCAGCTTAGGTTCAGGTAGGAACACTGAAGCTTTCTTT. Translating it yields CASSLGSGRNTEAFF.

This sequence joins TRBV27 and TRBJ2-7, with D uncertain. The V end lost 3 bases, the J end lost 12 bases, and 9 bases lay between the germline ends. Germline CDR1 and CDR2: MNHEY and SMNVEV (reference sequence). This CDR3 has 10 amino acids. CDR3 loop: CASSFGLGYF. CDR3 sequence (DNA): TGTGCCAGCAGTTTTGGGTTGGGGTACTTC.

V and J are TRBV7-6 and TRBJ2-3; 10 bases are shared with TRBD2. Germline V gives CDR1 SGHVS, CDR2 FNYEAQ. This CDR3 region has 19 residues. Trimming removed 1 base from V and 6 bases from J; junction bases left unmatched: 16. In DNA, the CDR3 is TGTGCCAGCAGCTTAGTAAGGTTGGAGCGGGGGGGCCGTGGGGATACGCAGTATTTT. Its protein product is CASSLVRLERGGRGDTQYF.

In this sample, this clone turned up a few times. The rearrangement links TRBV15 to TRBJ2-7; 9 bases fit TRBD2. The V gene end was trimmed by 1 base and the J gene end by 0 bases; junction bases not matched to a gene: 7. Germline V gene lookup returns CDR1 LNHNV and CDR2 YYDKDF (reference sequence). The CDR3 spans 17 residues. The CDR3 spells CATSRATLAGDSYEQYF. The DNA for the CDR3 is TGTGCCACCAGCAGAGCAACCTTAGCGGGGGACTCCTACGAGCAGTACTTC.

The CDR3: CASSTGKYNQPQHF. The CDR3 DNA follows: TGTGCCAGCAGTACAGGGAAATACAATCAGCCCCAGCATTTT. The chain employs TRBV6-5 and TRBJ1-5, with D perhaps TRBD1 (6 bases). Trimming cost V 5 bases and J 3 bases, with 11 bases left between them. This CDR3 comprises 14 residues. The V gene's germline CDR1 is MNHEY and CDR2 SVGAGI.

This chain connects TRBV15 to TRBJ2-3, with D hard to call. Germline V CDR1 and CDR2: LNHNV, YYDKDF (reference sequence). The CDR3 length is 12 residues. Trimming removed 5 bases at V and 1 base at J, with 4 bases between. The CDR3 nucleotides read TGTGCCACCAGCGCGGGCACAGATACGCAGTATTTT. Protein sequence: CATSAGTDTQYF.

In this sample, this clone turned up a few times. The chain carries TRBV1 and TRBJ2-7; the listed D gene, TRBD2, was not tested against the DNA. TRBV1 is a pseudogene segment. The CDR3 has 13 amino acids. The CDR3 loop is CTSSHSLRYEQYF. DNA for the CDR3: TGCACCAGCAGCCATTCTCTGCGGTACGAGCAGTACTTC.

Here the CDR3 DNA reads TGTGCCACTACCTGGGGGGCCGGGGAGCTGTTTTTT. Translation gives CATTWGAGELFF. The rearrangement joins TRBV19 to TRBJ2-2; D is possibly TRBD2 (6 bases). V lost 10 bases to trimming and J lost 6 bases, with 12 bases between them. The V gene's germline CDR1 is LNHDA and CDR2 SQIVND (reference sequence). The CDR3 has 12 residues.

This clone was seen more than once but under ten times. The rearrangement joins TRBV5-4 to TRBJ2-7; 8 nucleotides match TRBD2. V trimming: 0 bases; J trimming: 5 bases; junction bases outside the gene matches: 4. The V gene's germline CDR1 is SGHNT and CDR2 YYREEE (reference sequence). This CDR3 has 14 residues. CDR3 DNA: TGTGCCAGCAGCTTGGGCGGGGGGAACAACGAGCAGTACTTC. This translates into CASSLGGGNNEQYF. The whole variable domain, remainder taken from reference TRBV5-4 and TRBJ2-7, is ETGVTQSPTHLIKTRGQQVTLRCSSQSGHNTVSWYQQALGQGPQFIFQYYREEENGRGNFPPRFSGLQFPNYSSELNVNALELDDSALYLCASSLGGGNNEQYFGPGTRLTVT.

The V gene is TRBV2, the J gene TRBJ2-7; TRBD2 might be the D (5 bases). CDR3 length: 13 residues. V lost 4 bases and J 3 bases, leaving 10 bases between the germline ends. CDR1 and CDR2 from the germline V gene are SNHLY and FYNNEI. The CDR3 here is CASSGTANYEQYF. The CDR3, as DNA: TGTGCCAGCAGTGGGACTGCCAACTACGAGCAGTACTTC.

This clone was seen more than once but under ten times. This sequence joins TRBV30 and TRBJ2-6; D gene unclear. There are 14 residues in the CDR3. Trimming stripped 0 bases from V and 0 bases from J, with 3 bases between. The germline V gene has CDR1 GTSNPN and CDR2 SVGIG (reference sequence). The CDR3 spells CAWSVSSGANVLTF. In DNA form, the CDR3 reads TGTGCCTGGAGTGTCAGCTCTGGGGCCAACGTCCTGACTTTC.

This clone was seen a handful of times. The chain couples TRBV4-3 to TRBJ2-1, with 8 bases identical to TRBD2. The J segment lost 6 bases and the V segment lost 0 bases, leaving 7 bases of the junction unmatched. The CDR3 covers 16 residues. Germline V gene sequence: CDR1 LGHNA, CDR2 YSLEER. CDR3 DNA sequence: TGCGCCAGCAGCCAAGACCCAGCGGGGGCCTCCAATGAGCAGTTCTTC. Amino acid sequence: CASSQDPAGASNEQFF.

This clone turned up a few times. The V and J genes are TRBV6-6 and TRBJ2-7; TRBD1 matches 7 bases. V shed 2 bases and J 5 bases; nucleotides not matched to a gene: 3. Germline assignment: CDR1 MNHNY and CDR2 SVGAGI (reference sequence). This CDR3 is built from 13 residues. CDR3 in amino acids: CASSYQGVNEQYF. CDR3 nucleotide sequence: TGTGCCAGCAGTTACCAGGGGGTGAACGAGCAGTACTTC.

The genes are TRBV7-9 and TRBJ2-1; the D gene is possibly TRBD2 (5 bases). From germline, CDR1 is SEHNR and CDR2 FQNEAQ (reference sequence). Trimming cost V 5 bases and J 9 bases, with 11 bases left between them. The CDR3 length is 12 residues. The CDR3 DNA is TGTGCCAGCAGCCGCTCGGGGTTTGAGCAGTTCTTC. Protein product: CASSRSGFEQFF.

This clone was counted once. The CDR3 sequence is CASSSIEGSYEQYF. As DNA, the CDR3 is TGTGCCAGCAGTTCCATAGAGGGCTCCTACGAGCAGTACTTC. The V call is TRBV28, the J call TRBJ2-7; tentatively, D is TRBD2 (5 bases). Germline values: CDR1 MDHEN, CDR2 SYDVKM. The CDR3 consists of 14 residues. The V end was cut by 4 bases, the J end by 0 bases, with 10 bases between.

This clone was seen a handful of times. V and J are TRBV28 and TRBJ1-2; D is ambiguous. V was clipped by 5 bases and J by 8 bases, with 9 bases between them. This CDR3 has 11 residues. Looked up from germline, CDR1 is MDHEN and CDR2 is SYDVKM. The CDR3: CASSLPGGYTF. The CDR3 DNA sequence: TGTGCCAGCAGTCTGCCGGGAGGCTACACCTTC.

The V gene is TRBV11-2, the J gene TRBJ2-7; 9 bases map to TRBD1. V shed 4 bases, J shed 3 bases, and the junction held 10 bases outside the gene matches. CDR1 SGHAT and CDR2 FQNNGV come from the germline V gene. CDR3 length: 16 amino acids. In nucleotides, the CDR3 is TGTGCCAGCAGCTCCTCAACCCTGACAGGGGGCTACGAGCAGTACTTC. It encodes CASSSSTLTGGYEQYF.

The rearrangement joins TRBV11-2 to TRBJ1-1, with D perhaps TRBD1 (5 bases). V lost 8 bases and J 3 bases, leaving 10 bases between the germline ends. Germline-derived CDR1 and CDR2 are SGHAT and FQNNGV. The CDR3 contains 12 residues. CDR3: CASSPGHTEAFF. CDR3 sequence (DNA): TGTGCCAGCTCCCCAGGGCACACTGAAGCTTTCTTT. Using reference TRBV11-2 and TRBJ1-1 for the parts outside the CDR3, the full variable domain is EAGVAQSPRYKIIEKRQSVAFWCNPISGHATLYWYQQILGQGPKLLIQFQNNGVVDDSQLPKDRFSAERLKGVDSTLKIQPAKLEDSAVYLCASSPGHTEAFFGQGTRLTVV.

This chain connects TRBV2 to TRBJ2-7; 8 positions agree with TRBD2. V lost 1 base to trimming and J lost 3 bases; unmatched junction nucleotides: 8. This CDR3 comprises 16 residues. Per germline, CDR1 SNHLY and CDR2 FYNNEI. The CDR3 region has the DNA TGTGCCAGCAGTGAAGGAGGGGGACTAGTCGGCTACGAGCAGTACTTC. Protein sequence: CASSEGGGLVGYEQYF. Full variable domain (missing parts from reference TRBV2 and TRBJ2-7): EPEVTQTPSHQVTQMGQEVILRCVPISNHLYFYWYRQILGQKVEFLVSFYNNEISEKSEIFDDQFSVERPDGSNFTLKIRSTKLEDSAMYFCASSEGGGLVGYEQYFGPGTRLTVT.

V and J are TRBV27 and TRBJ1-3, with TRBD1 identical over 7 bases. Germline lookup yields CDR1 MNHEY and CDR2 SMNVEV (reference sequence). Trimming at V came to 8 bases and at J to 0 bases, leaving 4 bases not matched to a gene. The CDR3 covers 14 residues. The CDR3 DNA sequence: TGTGCCAGCCCTACAGGGGCCTCTGGAAACACCATATATTTT. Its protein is CASPTGASGNTIYF.

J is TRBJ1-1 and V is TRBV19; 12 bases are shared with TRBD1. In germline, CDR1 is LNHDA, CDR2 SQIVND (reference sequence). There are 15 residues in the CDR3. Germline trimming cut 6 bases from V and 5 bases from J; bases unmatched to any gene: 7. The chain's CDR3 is CASRRDRGRGTEAFF. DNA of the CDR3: TGTGCCAGTAGGCGGGACAGGGGGCGAGGAACTGAAGCTTTCTTT.

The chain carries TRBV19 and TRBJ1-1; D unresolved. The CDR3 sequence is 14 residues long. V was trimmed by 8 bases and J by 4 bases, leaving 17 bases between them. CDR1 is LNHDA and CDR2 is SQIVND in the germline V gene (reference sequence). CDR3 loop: CASSDGAWGTEAFF. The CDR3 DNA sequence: TGTGCCAGTTCCGACGGAGCCTGGGGCACTGAAGCTTTCTTT.

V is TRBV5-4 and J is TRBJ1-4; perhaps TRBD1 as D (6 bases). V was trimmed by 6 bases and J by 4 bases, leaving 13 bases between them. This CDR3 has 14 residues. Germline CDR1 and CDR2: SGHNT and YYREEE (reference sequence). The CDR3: CASTIQGSNEKLFF. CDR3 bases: TGTGCCAGCACCATACAGGGCAGTAATGAAAAACTGTTTTTT.

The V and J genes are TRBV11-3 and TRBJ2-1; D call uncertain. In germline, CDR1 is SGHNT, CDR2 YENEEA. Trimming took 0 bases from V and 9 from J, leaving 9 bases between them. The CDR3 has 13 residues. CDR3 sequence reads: CASSLDGASEQFF. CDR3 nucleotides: TGTGCCAGCAGCTTAGACGGTGCCAGTGAGCAGTTCTTC.

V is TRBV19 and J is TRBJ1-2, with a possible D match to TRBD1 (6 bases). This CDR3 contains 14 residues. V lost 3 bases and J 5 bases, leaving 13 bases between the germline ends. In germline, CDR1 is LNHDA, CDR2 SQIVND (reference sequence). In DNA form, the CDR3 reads TGTGCCAGTAGTATCCGCCAAGGGGGGTATGGCTACACCTTC. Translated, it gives CASSIRQGGYGYTF. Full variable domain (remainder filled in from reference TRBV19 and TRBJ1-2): DGGITQSPKYLFRKEGQNVTLSCEQNLNHDAMYWYRQDPGQGLRLIYYSQIVNDFQKGDIAEGYSVSREKKESFPLTVTSAQKNPTAFYLCASSIRQGGYGYTFGSGTRLTVV.

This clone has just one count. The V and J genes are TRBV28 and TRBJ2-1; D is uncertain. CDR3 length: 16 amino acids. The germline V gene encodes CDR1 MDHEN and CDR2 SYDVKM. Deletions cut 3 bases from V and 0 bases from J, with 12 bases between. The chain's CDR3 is CASSLAYRSSYNEQFF. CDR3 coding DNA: TGTGCCAGCAGTTTGGCTTACAGAAGCTCCTACAATGAGCAGTTCTTC.

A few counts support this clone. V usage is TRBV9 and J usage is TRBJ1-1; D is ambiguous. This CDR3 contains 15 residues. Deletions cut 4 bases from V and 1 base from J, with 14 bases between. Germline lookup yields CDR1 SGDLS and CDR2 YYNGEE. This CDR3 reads CASSPGGETNTEAFF. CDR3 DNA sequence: TGTGCCAGCAGCCCAGGCGGGGAAACGAACACTGAAGCTTTCTTT.